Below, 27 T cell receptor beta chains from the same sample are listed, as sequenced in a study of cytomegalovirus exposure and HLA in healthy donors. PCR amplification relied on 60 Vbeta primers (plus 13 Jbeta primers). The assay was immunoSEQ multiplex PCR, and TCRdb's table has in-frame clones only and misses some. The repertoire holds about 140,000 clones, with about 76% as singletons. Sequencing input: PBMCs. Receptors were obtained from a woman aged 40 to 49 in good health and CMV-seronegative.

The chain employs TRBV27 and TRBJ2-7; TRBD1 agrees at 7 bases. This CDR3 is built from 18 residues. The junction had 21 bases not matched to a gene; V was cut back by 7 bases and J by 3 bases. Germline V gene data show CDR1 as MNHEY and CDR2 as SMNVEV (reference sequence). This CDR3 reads CASTSMSWTGPLGYEQYF. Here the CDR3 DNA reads TGTGCCAGCACCTCGATGTCGTGGACAGGTCCCCTCGGCTACGAGCAGTACTTC.

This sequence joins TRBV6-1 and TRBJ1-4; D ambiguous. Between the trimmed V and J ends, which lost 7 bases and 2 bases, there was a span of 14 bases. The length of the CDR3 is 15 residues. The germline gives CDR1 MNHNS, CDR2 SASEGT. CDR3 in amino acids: CASTSLSSTNEKLFF. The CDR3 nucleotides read TGTGCCAGCACCTCACTATCCTCCACTAATGAAAAACTGTTTTTT.

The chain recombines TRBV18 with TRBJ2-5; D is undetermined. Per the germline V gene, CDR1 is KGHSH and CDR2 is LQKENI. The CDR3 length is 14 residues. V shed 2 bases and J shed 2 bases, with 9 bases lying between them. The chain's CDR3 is CASSPWVRQETQYF. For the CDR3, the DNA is TGTGCCAGCTCACCATGGGTCAGGCAAGAGACCCAGTACTTC.

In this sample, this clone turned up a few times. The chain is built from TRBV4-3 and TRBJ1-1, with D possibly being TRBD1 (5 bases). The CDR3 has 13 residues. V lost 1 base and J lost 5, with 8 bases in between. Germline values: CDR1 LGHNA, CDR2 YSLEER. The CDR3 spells CASSQAKGTEAFF. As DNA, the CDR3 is TGCGCCAGCAGCCAAGCGAAGGGGACTGAAGCTTTCTTT.

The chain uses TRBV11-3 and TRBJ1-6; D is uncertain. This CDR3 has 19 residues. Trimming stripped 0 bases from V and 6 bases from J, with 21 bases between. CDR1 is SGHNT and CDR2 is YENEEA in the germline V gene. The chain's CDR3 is CASSLEEGRSCTINSPLHF. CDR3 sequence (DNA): TGTGCCAGCAGCTTAGAAGAGGGCCGCTCCTGCACTATTAATTCACCCCTCCACTTT.

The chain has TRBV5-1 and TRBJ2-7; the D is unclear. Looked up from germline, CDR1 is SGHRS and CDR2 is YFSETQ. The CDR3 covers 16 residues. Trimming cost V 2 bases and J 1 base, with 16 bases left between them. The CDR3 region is CASSFRTPPTSYEQYF. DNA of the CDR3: TGCGCCAGCAGCTTCCGAACTCCCCCAACGTCCTACGAGCAGTACTTC.

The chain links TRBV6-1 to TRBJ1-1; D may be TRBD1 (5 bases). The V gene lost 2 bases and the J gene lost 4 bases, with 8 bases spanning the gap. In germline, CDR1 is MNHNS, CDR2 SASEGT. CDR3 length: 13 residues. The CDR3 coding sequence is TGTGCCAGCAGTGAATCAGGGCCCACTGAAGCTTTCTTT. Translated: CASSESGPTEAFF.

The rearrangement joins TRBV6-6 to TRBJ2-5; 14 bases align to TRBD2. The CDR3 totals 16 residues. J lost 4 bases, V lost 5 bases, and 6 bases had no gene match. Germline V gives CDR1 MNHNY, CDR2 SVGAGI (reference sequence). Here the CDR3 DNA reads TGTGCCAGCAGTCAGACTAGCGGGGGGGCAACAGAGACCCAGTACTTC. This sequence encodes CASSQTSGGATETQYF.

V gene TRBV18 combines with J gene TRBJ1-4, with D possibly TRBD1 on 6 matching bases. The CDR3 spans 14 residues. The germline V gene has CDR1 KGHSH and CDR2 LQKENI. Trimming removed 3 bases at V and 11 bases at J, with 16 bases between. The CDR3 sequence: CASSPGAGREKLFF. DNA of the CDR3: TGTGCCAGCTCACCGGGGGCAGGGAGAGAGAAACTGTTTTTT. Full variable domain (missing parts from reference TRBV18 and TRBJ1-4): NAGVMQNPRHLVRRRGQEARLRCSPMKGHSHVYWYRQLPEEGLKFMVYLQKENIIDESGMPKERFSAEFPKEGPSILRIQQVVRGDSAAYFCASSPGAGREKLFFGSGTQLSVL.

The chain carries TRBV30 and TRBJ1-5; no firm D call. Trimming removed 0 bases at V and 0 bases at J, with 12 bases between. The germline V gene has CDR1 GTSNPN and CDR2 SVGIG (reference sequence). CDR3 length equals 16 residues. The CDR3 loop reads CAWSVAGLLSNQPQHF. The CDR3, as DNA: TGTGCCTGGAGTGTAGCTGGACTCCTTAGCAATCAGCCCCAGCATTTT. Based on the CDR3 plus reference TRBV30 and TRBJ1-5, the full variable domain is SQTIHQWPATLVQPVGSPLSLECTVEGTSNPNLYWYRQAAGRGLQLLFYSVGIGQISSEVPQNLSASRPQDRQFILSSKKLLLSDSGFYLCAWSVAGLLSNQPQHFGDGTRLSIL.

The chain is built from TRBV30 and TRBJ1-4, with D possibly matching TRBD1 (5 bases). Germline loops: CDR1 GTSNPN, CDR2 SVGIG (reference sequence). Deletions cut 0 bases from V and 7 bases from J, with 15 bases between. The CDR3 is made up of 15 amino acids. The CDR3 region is CAWSVWDSGGEKLFF. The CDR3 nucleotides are TGTGCCTGGAGTGTATGGGACTCGGGTGGTGAAAAACTGTTTTTT.

The DNA of the CDR3 is TGTGCCAGCTCACGGAGGACAGGGTCAGAGAACACTGAAGCTTTCTTT. It codes for CASSRRTGSENTEAFF. The rearrangement uses TRBV18 and TRBJ1-1, with TRBD1 matching over 8 bases. The CDR3 spans 16 residues. The J segment lost 1 base and the V segment lost 4 bases, leaving 8 bases of the junction unmatched. Germline CDR1 is KGHSH and CDR2 is LQKENI.

CDR3 nucleotide sequence: TGTGCCAGCAGCGTATTCCCAAACACCGGGGAGCTGTTTTTT. Translation gives CASSVFPNTGELFF. The chain carries TRBV9 and TRBJ2-2, with D unclear. CDR3 size: 14 residues. The V gene lost 1 base and the J gene lost 2 bases, with 6 bases spanning the gap. Germline CDR1 and CDR2: SGDLS and YYNGEE. Full variable domain (rest looked up from reference TRBV9 and TRBJ2-2): DSGVTQTPKHLITATGQRVTLRCSPRSGDLSVYWYQQSLDQGLQFLIQYYNGEERAKGNILERFSAQQFPDLHSELNLSSLELGDSALYFCASSVFPNTGELFFGEGSRLTVL.

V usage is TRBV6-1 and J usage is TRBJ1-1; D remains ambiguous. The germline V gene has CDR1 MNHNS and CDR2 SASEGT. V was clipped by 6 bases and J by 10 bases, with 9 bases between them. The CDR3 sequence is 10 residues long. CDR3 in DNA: TGTGCCAGCAGCGACACAATAGCTTTCTTT. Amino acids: CASSDTIAFF.

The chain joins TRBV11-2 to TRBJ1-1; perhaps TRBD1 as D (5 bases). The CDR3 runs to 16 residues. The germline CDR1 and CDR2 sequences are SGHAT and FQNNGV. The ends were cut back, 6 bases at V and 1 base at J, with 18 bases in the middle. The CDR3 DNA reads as TGTGCCAGCAGGGGGGGGATAGCGACTTCGAACACTGAAGCTTTCTTT. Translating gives CASRGGIATSNTEAFF.

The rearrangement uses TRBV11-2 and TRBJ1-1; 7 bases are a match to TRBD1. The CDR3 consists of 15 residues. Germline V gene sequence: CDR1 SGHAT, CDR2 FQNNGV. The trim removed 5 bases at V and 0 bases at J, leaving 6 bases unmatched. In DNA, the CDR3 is TGTGCCAGCAGCCCTCAGGACAGGATGAACACTGAAGCTTTCTTT. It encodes CASSPQDRMNTEAFF.

The CDR3: CASSRQGYNEQFF. The CDR3 bases are TGTGCCAGTAGCCGGCAGGGCTACAATGAGCAGTTCTTC. The chain has TRBV6-5 and TRBJ2-1; tentatively, D is TRBD1 (5 bases). CDR3 length: 13 amino acids. Germline-derived CDR1 and CDR2 are MNHEY and SVGAGI. Trimming left V 9 bases short and J 3 bases short, with 12 bases between.

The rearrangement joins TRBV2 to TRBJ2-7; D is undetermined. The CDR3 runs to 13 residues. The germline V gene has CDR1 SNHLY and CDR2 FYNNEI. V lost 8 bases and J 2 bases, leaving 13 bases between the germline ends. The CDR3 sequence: CASGDDGTYEQYF. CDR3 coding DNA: TGTGCCAGCGGAGACGACGGCACCTACGAGCAGTACTTC.

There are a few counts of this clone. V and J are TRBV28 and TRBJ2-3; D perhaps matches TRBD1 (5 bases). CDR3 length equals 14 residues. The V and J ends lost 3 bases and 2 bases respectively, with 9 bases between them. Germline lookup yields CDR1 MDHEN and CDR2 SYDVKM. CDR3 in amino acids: CASSLGQDTDTQYF. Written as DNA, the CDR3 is TGTGCCAGCAGTTTGGGGCAAGACACAGATACGCAGTATTTT.

CDR3 loop: CASSPTGQGAYEQYF. As DNA, the CDR3 is TGTGCCAGCTCACCGACAGGACAGGGGGCTTACGAGCAGTACTTC. The V gene is TRBV18, the J gene TRBJ2-7, with 11 bases that match TRBD1. The CDR3 spans 15 residues. Per germline, CDR1 KGHSH and CDR2 LQKENI. Trimming removed 3 bases from V and 4 bases from J; junction bases left unmatched: 5.

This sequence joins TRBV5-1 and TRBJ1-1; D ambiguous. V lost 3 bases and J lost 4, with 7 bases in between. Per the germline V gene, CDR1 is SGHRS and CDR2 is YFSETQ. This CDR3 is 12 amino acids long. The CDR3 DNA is TGCGCCAGCAGCTCCCCTACCACTGAAGCTTTCTTT. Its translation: CASSSPTTEAFF.

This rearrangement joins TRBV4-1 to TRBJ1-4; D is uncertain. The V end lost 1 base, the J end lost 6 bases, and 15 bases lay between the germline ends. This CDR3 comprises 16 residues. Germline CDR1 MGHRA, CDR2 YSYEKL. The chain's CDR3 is CASSQVWAQEDEKLFF. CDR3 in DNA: TGCGCCAGCAGCCAAGTATGGGCGCAGGAGGATGAAAAACTGTTTTTT.

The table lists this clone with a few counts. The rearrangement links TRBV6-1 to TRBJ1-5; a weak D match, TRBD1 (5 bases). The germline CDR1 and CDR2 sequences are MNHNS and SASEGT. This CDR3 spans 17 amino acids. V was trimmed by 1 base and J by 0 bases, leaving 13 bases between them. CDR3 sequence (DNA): TGTGCCAGCAGTGAAGAGGTGGGGGGATATAGCAATCAGCCCCAGCATTTT. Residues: CASSEEVGGYSNQPQHF.

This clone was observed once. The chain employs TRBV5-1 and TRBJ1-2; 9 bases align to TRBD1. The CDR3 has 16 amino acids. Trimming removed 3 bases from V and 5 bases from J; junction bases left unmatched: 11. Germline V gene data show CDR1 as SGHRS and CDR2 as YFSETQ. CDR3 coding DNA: TGCGCCAGCAGCTCCAATCCCGCGGACAGGGGATATGGCTACACCTTC. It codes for CASSSNPADRGYGYTF.

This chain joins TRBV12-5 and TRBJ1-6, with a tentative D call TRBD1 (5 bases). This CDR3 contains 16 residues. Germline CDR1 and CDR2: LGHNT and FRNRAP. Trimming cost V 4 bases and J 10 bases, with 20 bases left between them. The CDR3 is CASGWGGQERGSPLHF. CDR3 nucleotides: TGTGCTAGTGGTTGGGGGGGTCAGGAGAGGGGCTCACCCCTCCACTTT.

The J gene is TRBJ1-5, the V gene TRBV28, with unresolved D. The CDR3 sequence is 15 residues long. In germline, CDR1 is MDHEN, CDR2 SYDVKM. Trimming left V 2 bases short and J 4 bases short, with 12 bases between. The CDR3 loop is CASSLQVVTNQPQHF. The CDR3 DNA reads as TGTGCCAGCAGTTTACAGGTTGTAACGAATCAGCCCCAGCATTTT.

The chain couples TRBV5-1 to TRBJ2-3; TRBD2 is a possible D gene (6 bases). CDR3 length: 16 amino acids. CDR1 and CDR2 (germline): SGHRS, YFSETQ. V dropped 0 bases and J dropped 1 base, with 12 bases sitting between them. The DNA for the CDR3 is TGCGCCAGCAGCTTGGCCATCTCTAGCGGCACAGATACGCAGTATTTT. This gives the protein CASSLAISSGTDTQYF.